The present T cell receptor beta chain was sequenced within a study of T cell clonotyping in hematopoietic cell transplantation (dated by TCRdb to about 2021). In terms of the full investigation: A total of some 130 blood samples were gathered in the study from roughly 37 consecutive transplant recipients along with their related donors. Patient recruitment ran from 2015 to early 2017, and follow-up continued until late 2020 or death. The full study reports these points: After transplant, TCR diversity in recipients dropped, and pathologically expanded clonotypes climbed progressively between day 30 and day 180. Sample size was limited, and cells were not sorted, so CD4 and CD8 repertoire contributions could not be separated. Broader TCR repertoire diversity after transplant was predicted by Inverse Simpson Index values from donors and from recipients before transplant. Just a small fraction of recipient repertoires overlapped with donor repertoires, and more than 97% appeared de novo at the given depth.

Its CDR3 holds 12 amino acids, cysteine through phenylalanine. Just CDR3 DNA is preserved here, 36 bases in frame from base 1. CDR1 and CDR2 are read off the germline V gene as SGHDN and FVKESK. At the junction V is shortened by 4 bases and J by 5 bases, with 6 bases in between. With the immunoSEQ assay, which is a bias-controlled multiplex PCR relying on V- and J-specific primers, TCR beta CDR3 regions were amplified from genomic DNA. A second PCR step added a proprietary barcode and Illumina adapter sequences to the CDR3 amplicons. An Illumina MiSeq instrument was used to sequence the CDR3 libraries. In the paper's pipeline: Export and quality control were performed with immunoSEQ Analyzer 3.0, and downstream analyses were performed with R Bioconductor and Immunarch. Repertoire metrics were calculated using only productive rearrangements within the normalized downsampled data set. In the normalized cohort, a clonotype counted as pathologically expanded if the clonotype was larger than 5 templates. Repertoire diversity was measured with the Inverse Simpson Index. To capture all clonotypes, CMV-specificity analyses were performed on the non-normalized data set. The table was pulled from immuneACCESS by TCRdb, which kept in-frame rearrangements only. Such tables lose some clones; where checked, under half of the loss comes from unresolved V genes, and the rest has no known cause. D and trimming were read from the DNA, whereas the V and J calls and clone size are those reported in that table. The sample includes about 69,000 clones, with roughly 94% observed a single time. Roughly 1.7% of the sample is in the top ten clones.

Related transplant donors provided blood samples for TCR beta sequencing. Nuclei Lysis Solution was used to extract genomic DNA from fresh or cryopreserved unfractionated peripheral blood mononuclear cells. Turning to this clone: There is no known antigen for this receptor. Base-call qualities are not available, and no considerably larger clone is one nucleotide away.

The V and J genes are TRBV14 and TRBJ2-4, with the D gene call left open. Sequences were obtained from peripheral blood mononuclear cells. The receptor's source is a man between 50 and 59 years old in good health. Some clones in this sample may be carry-over from other donors' samples. DNA sequence: TGTGCCAGCAGCCGTATAGAAAACATTCAGTACTTC. Translated, it gives CASSRIENIQYF.